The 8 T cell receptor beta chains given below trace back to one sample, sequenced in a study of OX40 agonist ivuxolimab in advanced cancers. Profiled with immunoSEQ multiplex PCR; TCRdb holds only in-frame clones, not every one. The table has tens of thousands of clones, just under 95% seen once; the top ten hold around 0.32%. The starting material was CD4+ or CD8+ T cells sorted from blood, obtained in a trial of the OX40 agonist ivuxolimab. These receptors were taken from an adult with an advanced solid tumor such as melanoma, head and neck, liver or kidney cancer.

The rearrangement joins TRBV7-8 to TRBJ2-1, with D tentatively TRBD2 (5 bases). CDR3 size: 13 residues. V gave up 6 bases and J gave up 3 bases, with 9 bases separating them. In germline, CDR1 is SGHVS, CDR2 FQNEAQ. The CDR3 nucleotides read TGTGCCAGCAGTTACCGGGACTACAATGAGCAGTTCTTC. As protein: CASSYRDYNEQFF.

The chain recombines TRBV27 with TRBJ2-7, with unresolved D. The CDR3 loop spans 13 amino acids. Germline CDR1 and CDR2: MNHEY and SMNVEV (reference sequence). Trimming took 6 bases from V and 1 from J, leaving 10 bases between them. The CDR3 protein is CASSPPVSYEQYF. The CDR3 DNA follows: TGTGCCAGCAGCCCACCCGTTTCCTACGAGCAGTACTTC.

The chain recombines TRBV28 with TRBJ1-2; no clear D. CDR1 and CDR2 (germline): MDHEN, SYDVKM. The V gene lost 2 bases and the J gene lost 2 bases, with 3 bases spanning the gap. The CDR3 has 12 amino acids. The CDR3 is CASSLANYGYTF. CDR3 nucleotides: TGTGCCAGCAGTTTAGCCAACTATGGCTACACCTTC.

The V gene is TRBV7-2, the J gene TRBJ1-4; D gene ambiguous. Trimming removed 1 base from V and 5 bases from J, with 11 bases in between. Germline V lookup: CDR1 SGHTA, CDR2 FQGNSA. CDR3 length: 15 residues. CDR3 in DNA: TGTGCCAGCAGCTTAGGAGTCAGCGAGAATGAAAAACTGTTTTTT. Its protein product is CASSLGVSENEKLFF.

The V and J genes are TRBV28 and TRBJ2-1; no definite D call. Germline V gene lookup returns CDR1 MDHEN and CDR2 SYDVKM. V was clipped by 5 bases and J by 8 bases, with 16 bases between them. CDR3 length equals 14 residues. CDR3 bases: TGTGCCAGCAGTCCGTCCCACGGTGTCGATGAGCAGTTCTTC. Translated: CASSPSHGVDEQFF.

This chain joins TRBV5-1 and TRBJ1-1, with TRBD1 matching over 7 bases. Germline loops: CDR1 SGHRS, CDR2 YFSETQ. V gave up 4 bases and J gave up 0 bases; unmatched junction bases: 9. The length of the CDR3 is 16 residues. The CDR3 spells CASSPQQGIMNTEAFF. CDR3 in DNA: TGCGCCAGCAGCCCCCAACAGGGGATCATGAACACTGAAGCTTTCTTT.

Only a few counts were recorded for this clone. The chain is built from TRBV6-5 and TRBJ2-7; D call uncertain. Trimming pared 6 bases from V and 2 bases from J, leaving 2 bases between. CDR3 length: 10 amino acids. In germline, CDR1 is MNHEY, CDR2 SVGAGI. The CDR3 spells CASSPYEQYF. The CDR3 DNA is TGTGCCAGCAGCCCCTACGAGCAGTACTTC.

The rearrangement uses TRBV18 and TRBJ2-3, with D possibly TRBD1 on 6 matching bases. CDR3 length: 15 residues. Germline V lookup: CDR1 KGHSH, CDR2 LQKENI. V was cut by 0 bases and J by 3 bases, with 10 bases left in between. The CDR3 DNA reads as TGTGCCAGCTCACCACCGCCAAGGGGGACAGATACGCAGTATTTT. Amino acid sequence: CASSPPPRGTDTQYF.